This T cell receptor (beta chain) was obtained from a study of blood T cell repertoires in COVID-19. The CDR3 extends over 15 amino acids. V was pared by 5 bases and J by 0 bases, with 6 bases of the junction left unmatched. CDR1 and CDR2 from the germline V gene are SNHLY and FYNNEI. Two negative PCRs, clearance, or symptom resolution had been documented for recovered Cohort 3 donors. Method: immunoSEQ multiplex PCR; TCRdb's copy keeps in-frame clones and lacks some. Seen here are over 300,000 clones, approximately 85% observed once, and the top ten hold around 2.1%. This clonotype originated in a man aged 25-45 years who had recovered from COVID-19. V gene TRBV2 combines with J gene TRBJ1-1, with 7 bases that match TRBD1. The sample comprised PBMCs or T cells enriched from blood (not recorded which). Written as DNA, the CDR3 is TGTGCCAGCAGTCGGGACAGAACCATGAACACTGAAGCTTTCTTT. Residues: CASSRDRTMNTEAFF. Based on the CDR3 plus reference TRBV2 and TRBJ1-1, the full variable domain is EPEVTQTPSHQVTQMGQEVILRCVPISNHLYFYWYRQILGQKVEFLVSFYNNEISEKSEIFDDQFSVERPDGSNFTLKIRSTKLEDSAMYFCASSRDRTMNTEAFFGQGTRLTVV.